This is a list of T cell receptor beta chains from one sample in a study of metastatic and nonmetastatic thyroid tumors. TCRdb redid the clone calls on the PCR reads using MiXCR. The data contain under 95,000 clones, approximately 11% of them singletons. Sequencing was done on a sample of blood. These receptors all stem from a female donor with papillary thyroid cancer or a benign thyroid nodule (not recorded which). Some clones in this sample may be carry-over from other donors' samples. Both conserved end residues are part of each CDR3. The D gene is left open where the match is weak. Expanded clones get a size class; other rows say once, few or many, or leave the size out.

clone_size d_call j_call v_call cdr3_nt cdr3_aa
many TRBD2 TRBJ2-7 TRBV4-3 TGCGCCAGCAGCCAAGAATGGGGGGGCTCCTACGAGCAGTACTTC CASSQEWGGSYEQYF
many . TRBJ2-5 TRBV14 TGTGCCAGCAGCCAAGGCGGACGCCAAGAGACCCAGTACTTC CASSQGGRQETQYF
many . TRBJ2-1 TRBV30 TGTGCCGGGCAAGGATCGGGGCAGTTCTTC CAGQGSGQFF
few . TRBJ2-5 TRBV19 TGTGCCAGTAGTGCCTCGGGAGTTGAGACCCAGTACTTC CASSASGVETQYF
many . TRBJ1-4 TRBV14 TGTGCCAGCAGCCAAGAAAAGGGGGGGCGGCGGACTAATGAAAAACTGTTTTTT CASSQEKGGRRTNEKLFF
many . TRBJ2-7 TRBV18 TGTGCCAGCTCACCCTTAGAGTCCTACGAGCAGTACTTC CASSPLESYEQYF
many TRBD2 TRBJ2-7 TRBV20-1 TGCAGTGCTAGTTATACTAGCGGGTCCCCCTACGAGCAGTACTTC CSASYTSGSPYEQYF
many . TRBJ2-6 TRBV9 TGTGCCAGCAGCGCTCCGACTAGGGGTACGCCCTCTGGGGCCAACGTCCTGACTTTC CASSAPTRGTPSGANVLTF
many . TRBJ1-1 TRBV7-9 TGTGCCAGCAGCCAGCCTCCAGGGGAGACTGAAGCTTTCTTT CASSQPPGETEAFF
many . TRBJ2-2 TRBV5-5 TGTGCCAGCAGCTTGGTAGTCGTCGGGCCCGGGGAGCTGTTTTTT CASSLVVVGPGELFF
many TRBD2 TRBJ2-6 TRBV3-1 TGTGCCAGCAGCCCCCGACTAGCGGGCTTCGGGGCCAACGTCCTGACTTTC CASSPRLAGFGANVLTF
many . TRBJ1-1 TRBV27 TGTGCCAGCAGTTTATTCGGGTCCAGGGTCACTGAAGCTTTCTTT CASSLFGSRVTEAFF
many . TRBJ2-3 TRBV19 TGTGCCAGTAGTATCATAGGCACAGATACGCAGTATTTT CASSIIGTDTQYF
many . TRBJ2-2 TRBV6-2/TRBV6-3 TGTGCCAGCAGTAAGCGGTTGAAGTCCGGGGAGCTGTTTTTT CASSKRLKSGELFF
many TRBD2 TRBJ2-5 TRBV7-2 TGTGCCAGCAGCTTAGCCGGGACTAGCGGGAGAGGGCGGGAGACCCAGTACTTC CASSLAGTSGRGRETQYF
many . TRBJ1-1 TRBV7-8 TGTGCCAGCAGCCGCGGACAGAACACTGAAGCTTTCTTT CASSRGQNTEAFF
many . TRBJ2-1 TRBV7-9 TGTGCCAGCAGCTTACCCATGGCTGCTGAGCAGTTCTTC CASSLPMAAEQFF
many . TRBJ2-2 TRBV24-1 TGTGCCACCAGTGGACGTTCCGGGAACACCGGGGAGCTGTTTTTT CATSGRSGNTGELFF
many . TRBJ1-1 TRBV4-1 TGCGCCAGCAGCCAACGACTGGGCACTGAAGCTTTCTTT CASSQRLGTEAFF
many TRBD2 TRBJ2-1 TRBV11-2 TGTGCCAGCAGCTTAGGATGGGATAGCGGGAGGTTGGACTATGAGCAGTTCTTC CASSLGWDSGRLDYEQFF
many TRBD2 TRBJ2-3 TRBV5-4 TGTGCCAGCAGCTTGGACCGGGAGGTAGGTCGGACGCAGTATTTT CASSLDREVGRTQYF
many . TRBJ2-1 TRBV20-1 TGCAGTGCTAGAGGGGTTGGGGCGGAGCTCTTATACAATGAGCAGTTCTTC CSARGVGAELLYNEQFF
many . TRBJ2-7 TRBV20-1 TGCAGTGCTAGAGAAACAGCCGTCCCCTACGAGCAGTACTTC CSARETAVPYEQYF
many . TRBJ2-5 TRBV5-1 TGCGCCAGCGGAGAACAGCGAGAGACCCAGTACTTC CASGEQRETQYF
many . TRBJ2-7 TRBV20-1 TGCAGTGCTAGGTCTAGGGTCCACGAGCAGTACTTC CSARSRVHEQYF
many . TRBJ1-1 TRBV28 TGTGCCAGCAGTTTAAGTGGGGGGGCGAACACTGAAGCTTTCTTT CASSLSGGANTEAFF
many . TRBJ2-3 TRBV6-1 TGTGCCAGCAGGGGCTACCAGGGGAGGCGAGATACGCAGTATTTT CASRGYQGRRDTQYF
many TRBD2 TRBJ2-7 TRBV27 TGTGCCAGCAGCCCCACTGGGAGGGAGGCCTACGAGCAGTACTTC CASSPTGREAYEQYF
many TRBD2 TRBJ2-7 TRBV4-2 TGTGCCAGCAGCCCCCGGGGGGACACTAGCGGGAGAAGTTCCTACGAGCAGTACTTC CASSPRGDTSGRSSYEQYF
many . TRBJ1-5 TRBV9 TGTGCCAGCAGCGTAGGAGGGACAACCAATCAGCCCCAGCATTTT CASSVGGTTNQPQHF
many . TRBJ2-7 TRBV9 TGTGCCAGCAGCCCCCGGGACGGCTACGAGCAGTACTTC CASSPRDGYEQYF
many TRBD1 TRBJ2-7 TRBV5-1 TGCGCCAGCAGCACCGGGACAGGGAGGAACGAGCAGTACTTC CASSTGTGRNEQYF
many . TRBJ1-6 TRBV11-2 TGTGCCAGCAGCTTAGTATTTTCGGATAATTCACCCCTCCACTTT CASSLVFSDNSPLHF
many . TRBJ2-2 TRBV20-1 TGCAGTGCTAGAGCAACCGGGGAGCTGTTTTTT CSARATGELFF
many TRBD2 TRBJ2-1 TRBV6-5 TGTGCCAGCTCCGGGACTAGCGGGAGGATACCCTACAATGAGCAGTTCTTC CASSGTSGRIPYNEQFF
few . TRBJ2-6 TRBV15 TGTGCCACCAGCAAGCAGGGGCTGTGCTCTGGGGCCAACGTCCTGACTTTC CATSKQGLCSGANVLTF
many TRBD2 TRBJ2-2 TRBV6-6 TGTGCCAGCAGTTACGCGGGGGGAGCGACCGGGGAGCTGTTTTTT CASSYAGGATGELFF
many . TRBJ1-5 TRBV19 TGTGCCAGTAGTATAGATCCCGGACGGCCCCAGCATTTT CASSIDPGRPQHF
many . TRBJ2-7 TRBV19 TGTGCCAGTAGTAACTCCTGGGGGTACGAGCAGTACTTC CASSNSWGYEQYF
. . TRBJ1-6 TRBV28 TGTGCCACGAGGGCCACCTCAAATTCACCCCTCCACTTT CATRATSNSPLHF
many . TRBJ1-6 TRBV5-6 TGTGCCAGCAGCTTCCTGCAGTCACCCCTCCACTTT CASSFLQSPLHF
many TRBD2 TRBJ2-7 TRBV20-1 TGCAGTGCTAGAGATCACCGACGCGGGAGTGGCGAGCAGTACTTC CSARDHRRGSGEQYF
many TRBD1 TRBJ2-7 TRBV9 TGTGCCAGCAGCGACGGGACAGGGGACTACGAGCAGTACTTC CASSDGTGDYEQYF
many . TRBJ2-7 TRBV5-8 TGTGCCAGCAGCCTCGAAGTCCGACGATTTGGGCAGTACTTC CASSLEVRRFGQYF
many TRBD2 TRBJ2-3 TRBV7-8 TGTGCCAGCAGCTCCCTTTCACCACTAGCGGGAGCCACAGATACGCAGTATTTT CASSSLSPLAGATDTQYF
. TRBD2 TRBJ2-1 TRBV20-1 TGCAGTGATAGACACAGTAGCGGGAGGTACAATGAGCAGTTCTTC CSDRHSSGRYNEQFF
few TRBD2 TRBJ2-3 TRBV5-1 TGCGCCAGCAGCTTACAAGCGGGAGAGACAGATACGCAGTATTTT CASSLQAGETDTQYF
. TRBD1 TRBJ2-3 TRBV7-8 TGTGCCAGCAGCTTTAGGGGACAGGGAGCCTACACAGATACGCAGTATTTT CASSFRGQGAYTDTQYF
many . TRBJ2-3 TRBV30 TGTGCCTGGAAGGGGGGGACCTTTGGCACAGATACGCAGTATTTT CAWKGGTFGTDTQYF
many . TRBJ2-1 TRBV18 TGTGCCAGCTCACCACCGTCCGGGCTTCTCTCCTACAATGAGCAGTTCTTC CASSPPSGLLSYNEQFF
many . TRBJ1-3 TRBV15 TGTGCCACCAGCAGAGATAGGGGTCTGGGTGGAAACACCATATATTTT CATSRDRGLGGNTIYF
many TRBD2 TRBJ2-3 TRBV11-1 TGTGCCAGCAGCTCCGAACTAGCGGGATTTGTGACAGATACGCAGTATTTT CASSSELAGFVTDTQYF
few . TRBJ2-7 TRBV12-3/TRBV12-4 TGTGCCAGCAAAAAAGGACGGTCCTACGAGCAGTACTTC CASKKGRSYEQYF
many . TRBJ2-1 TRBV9 TGTGCCAGCAGCTCCTCGAATGAGCAGTTCTTC CASSSSNEQFF
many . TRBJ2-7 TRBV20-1 TGCAGTGCTAGAGATGTGGCGACAGTATACGAGCAGTACTTC CSARDVATVYEQYF
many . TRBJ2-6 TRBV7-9 TGTGCCAGCGGCAGTTGGGACTCTGGGGCCAACGTCCTGACTTTC CASGSWDSGANVLTF